This T cell receptor (beta chain) came from a study of CD8+CD57+ T cells in acquired aplastic anemia. Findings and caveats of the study: The number of CD8+ CDR3 sequences shared by patients and controls was twenty-nine. CD8+ Simpson's diversity showed no significant patient-control difference.

Trimming stripped 1 base from V and 5 bases from J, with 6 bases between. From germline, CDR1 is SGHRS and CDR2 YFSETQ. This CDR3 is built from 13 residues. Genomic DNA, serving as template, underwent TCR beta VDJ and CDR3 profiling. MiXCR, applied by TCRdb to the reads, yields one record per CDR3 protein. The sample lists some 120,000 distinct CDR3 sequences, almost 40% occurring once. This clonotype turned up a few times. The target antigen is unknown. Sequencing involved patients with CD8+CD57+ cell expansion previously shown by flow cytometry. The sequencing input was sorted CD4+, CD8+, or CD8+CD57+ T cells (not recorded which) from PBMCs. This TCR was recovered from a human donor with aplastic anemia. The chain combines TRBV5-1 with TRBJ2-2; no clear D gene. The CDR3 sequence: CASSLLPTGELFF. As DNA, the CDR3 is TGCGCCAGCAGCTTGCTCCCTACCGGGGAGCTGTTTTTT. The full variable domain, its missing parts supplied by reference TRBV5-1 and TRBJ2-2, is KAGVTQTPRYLIKTRGQQVTLSCSPISGHRSVSWYQQTPGQGLQFLFEYFSETQRNKGNFPGRFSGRQFSNSRSEMNVSTLELGDSALYLCASSLLPTGELFFGEGSRLTVL.